Listed below are T cell receptor beta chains from one sample, sequenced in a study of T-cell memory formation after mild COVID-19. TCRdb independently ran MiXCR on the 5' RACE reads; one entry per CDR3 protein. The table has approximately 230,000 distinct CDR3 sequences, approximately 16% seen once. The specimen was PBMCs or a T cell subset sorted from them (not recorded which). The source is a man aged 18 to 29 who had mild COVID-19 (a few samples of this study predate the infection). Cell type and time point are not known. Both conserved end residues are part of each CDR3. A D gene is named only where the DNA matches it firmly. Where a row states a size, it is once, few, many or the class of an expanded clone; other rows omit it.

j_call | d_call | clone_size | v_call | cdr3_aa | cdr3_nt
TRBJ2-7 | - | few | TRBV7-2 | CASSHQDGNYEQYF | TGTGCCAGCAGCCACCAAGACGGGAACTACGAGCAGTACTTC
TRBJ2-3 | - | few | TRBV15 | CATSPGTPGADTQYF | TGTGCCACCAGCCCCGGGACACCCGGGGCAGATACGCAGTATTTT
TRBJ2-1 | TRBD1 | many | TRBV7-2 | CASSLAGTGTYNEQFF | TGTGCCAGCAGCTTAGCCGGGACAGGTACATACAATGAGCAGTTCTTC
TRBJ2-3 | - | - | TRBV7-2 | CASGRGRGDTQYF | TGTGCCAGCGGCCGGGGGCGGGGGGATACGCAGTATTTT
TRBJ2-3 | TRBD1 | - | TRBV4-3 | CASRPQGATDTQYF | TGCGCCAGCCGCCCCCAGGGGGCCACAGATACGCAGTATTTT
TRBJ2-7 | TRBD2 | - | TRBV6-2/TRBV6-3 | CASLRDYVSYEQYF | TGTGCCAGCCTCCGGGACTACGTCTCCTACGAGCAGTACTTC
TRBJ1-1 | - | once | TRBV12-3/TRBV12-4 | CASINWGGTEAFF | TGTGCCAGCATTAATTGGGGGGGGACTGAAGCTTTCTTT
TRBJ2-2 | TRBD2 | - | TRBV6-5 | CASSYTWLAGGPSTGELFF | TGTGCCAGCAGTTACACCTGGCTAGCGGGGGGGCCCAGCACCGGGGAGCTGTTTTTT
TRBJ1-1 | - | - | TRBV27 | CASSYRGGKGTEAFF | TGTGCCAGCAGTTACCGGGGAGGGAAAGGCACTGAAGCTTTCTTT
TRBJ2-2 | TRBD1 | many | TRBV6-2/TRBV6-3 | CASSFKVGTATGELFF | TGTGCCAGCAGTTTCAAAGTCGGGACAGCCACCGGGGAGCTGTTTTTT
TRBJ2-7 | - | many | TRBV12-3/TRBV12-4 | CASRSERQGLREQYF | TGTGCCAGCAGGTCAGAGCGGCAGGGGCTTCGAGAGCAGTACTTC